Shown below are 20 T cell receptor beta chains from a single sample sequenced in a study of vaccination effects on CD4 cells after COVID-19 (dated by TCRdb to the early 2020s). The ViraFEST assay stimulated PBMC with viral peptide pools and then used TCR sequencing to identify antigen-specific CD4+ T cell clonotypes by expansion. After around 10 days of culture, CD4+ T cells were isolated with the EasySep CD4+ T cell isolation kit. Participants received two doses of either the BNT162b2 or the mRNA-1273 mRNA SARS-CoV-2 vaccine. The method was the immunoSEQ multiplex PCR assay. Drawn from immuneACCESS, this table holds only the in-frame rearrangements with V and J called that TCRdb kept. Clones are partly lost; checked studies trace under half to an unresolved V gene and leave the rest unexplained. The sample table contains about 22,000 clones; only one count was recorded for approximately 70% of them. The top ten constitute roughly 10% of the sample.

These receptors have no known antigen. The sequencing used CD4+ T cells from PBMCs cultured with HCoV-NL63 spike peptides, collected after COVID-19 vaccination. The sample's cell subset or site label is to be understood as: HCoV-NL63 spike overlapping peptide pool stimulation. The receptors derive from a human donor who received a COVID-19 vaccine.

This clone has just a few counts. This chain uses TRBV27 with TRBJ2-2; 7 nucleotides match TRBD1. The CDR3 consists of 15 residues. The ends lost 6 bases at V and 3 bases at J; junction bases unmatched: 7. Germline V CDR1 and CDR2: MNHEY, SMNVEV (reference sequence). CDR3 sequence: CASSRDRDDTGELFF. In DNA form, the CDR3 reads TGTGCCAGCAGCCGTGACAGGGACGACACCGGGGAGCTGTTTTTT.

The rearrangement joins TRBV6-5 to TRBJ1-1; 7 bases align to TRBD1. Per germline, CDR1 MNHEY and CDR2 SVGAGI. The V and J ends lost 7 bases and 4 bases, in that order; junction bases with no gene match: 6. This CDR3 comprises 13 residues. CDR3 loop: CASIRQGFTEAFF. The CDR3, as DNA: TGTGCCAGCATTAGACAGGGCTTCACTGAAGCTTTCTTT.

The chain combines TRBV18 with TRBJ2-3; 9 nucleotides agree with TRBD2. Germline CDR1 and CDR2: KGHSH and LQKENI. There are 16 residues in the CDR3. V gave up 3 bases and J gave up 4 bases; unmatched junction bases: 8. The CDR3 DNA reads TGTGCCAGCTCACCTTCCGGGACTAGCTTCCCAGATACGCAGTATTTT. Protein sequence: CASSPSGTSFPDTQYF.

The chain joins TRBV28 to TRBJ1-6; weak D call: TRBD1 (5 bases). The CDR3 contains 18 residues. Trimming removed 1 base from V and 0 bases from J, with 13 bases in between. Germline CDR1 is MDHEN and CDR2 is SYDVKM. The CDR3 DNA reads TGTGCCAGCAGTTTATCAGGGCTTAGGAGCTCCTATAATTCACCCCTCCACTTT. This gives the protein CASSLSGLRSSYNSPLHF.

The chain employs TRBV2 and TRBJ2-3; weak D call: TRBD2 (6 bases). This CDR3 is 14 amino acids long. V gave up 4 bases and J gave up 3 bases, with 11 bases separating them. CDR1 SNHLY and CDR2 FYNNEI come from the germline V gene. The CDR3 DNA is TGTGCCAGCAGTGGCGGGAATCCGACAGATACGCAGTATTTT. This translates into CASSGGNPTDTQYF.

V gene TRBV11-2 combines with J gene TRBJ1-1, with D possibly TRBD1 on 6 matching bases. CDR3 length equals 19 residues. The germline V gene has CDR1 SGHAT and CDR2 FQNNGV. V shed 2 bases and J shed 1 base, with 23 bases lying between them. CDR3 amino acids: CASSLIGYTPGHSNTEAFF. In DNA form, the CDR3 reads TGTGCCAGCAGCTTAATAGGATATACCCCGGGACATTCGAACACTGAAGCTTTCTTT.

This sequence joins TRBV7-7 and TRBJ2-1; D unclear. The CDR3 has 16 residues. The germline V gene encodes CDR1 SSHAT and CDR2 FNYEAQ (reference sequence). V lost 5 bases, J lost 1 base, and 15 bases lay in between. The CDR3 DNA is TGTGCCAGCAGCCCCGGCCGGACCATTTCCTACAATGAGCAGTTCTTC. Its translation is CASSPGRTISYNEQFF.

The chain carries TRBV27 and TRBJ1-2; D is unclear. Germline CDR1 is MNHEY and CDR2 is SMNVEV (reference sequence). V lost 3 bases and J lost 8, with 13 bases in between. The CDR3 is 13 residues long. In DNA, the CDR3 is TGTGCCAGCAGTTTGGCGGGTTCATTCGGCTACACCTTC. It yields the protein CASSLAGSFGYTF.

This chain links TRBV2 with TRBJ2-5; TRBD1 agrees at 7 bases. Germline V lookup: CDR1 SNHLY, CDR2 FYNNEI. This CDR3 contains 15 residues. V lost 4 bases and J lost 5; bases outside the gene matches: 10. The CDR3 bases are TGTGCCAGCAGTGTTGAACAGGGGTCGGGGGAGACCCAGTACTTC. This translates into CASSVEQGSGETQYF.

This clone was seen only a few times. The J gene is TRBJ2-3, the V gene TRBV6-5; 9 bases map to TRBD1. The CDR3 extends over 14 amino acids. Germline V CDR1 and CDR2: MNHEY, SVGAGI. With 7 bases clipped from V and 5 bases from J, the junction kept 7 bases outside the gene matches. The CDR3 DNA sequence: TGTGCCAGCATCACAGGGGGCTATCTAGATACGCAGTATTTT. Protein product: CASITGGYLDTQYF.

Here the CDR3 DNA reads TGTGCCAGCAGCCGAGGACAGGGGAAAAACATTCAGTACTTC. Translation gives CASSRGQGKNIQYF. The chain uses TRBV3-1 (or the pseudogene TRBV3-2) and TRBJ2-4; 9 nucleotides match TRBD1. The ends lost 4 bases at V and 4 bases at J; junction bases unmatched: 2. The CDR3 loop spans 14 amino acids. Germline CDR1 and CDR2: LGHDT and YNNKEL (reference sequence).

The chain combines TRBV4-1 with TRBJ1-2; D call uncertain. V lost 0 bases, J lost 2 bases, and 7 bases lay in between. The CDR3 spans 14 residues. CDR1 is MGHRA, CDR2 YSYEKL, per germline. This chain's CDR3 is CASSQDVGNYGYTF. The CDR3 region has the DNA TGCGCCAGCAGCCAAGACGTGGGGAACTATGGCTACACCTTC.

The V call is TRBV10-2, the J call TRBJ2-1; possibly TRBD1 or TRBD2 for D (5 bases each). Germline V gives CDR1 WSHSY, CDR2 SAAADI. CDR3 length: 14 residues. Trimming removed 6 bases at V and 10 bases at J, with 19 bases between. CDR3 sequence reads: CASRSRDLRPEQFF. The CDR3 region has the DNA TGCGCCAGCAGGTCCCGGGACCTCCGACCGGAGCAGTTCTTC.

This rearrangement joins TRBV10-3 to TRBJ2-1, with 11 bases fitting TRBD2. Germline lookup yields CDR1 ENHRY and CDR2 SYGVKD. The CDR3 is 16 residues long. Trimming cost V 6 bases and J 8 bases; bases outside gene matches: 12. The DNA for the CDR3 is TGTGCCATCAGAACTAGCGGGAGCGGGAGTAGTGATGAGCAGTTCTTC. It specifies CAIRTSGSGSSDEQFF.

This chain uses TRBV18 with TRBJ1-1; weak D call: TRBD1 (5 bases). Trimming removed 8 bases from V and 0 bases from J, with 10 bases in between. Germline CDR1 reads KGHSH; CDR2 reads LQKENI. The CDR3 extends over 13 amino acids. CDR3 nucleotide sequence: TGTGCCAGCCGGGGCGGTATGAACACTGAAGCTTTCTTT. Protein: CASRGGMNTEAFF.

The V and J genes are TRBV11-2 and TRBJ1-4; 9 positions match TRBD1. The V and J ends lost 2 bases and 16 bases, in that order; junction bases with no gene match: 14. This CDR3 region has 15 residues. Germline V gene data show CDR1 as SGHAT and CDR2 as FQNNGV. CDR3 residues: CASSLTNFGTGHQFF. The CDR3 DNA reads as TGTGCCAGCAGCTTAACTAATTTCGGGACAGGGCATCAGTTTTTT.

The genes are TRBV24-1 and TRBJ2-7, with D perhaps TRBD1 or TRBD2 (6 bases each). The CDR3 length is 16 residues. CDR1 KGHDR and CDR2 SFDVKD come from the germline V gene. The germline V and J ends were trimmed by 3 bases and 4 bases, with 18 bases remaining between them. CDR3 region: CATSDPNRARGYEQYF. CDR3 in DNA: TGTGCCACCAGTGATCCAAACAGGGCGCGGGGATACGAGCAGTACTTC.

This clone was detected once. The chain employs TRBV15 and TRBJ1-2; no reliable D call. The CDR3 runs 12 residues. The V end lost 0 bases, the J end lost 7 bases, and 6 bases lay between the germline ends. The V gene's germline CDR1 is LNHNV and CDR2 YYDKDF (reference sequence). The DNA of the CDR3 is TGTGCCACCAGCAGAGACCAAGGTGGCTACACCTTC. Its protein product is CATSRDQGGYTF. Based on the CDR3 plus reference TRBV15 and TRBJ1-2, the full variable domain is DAMVIQNPRYQVTQFGKPVTLSCSQTLNHNVMYWYQQKSSQAPKLLFHYYDKDFNNEADTPDNFQSRRPNTSFCFLDIRSPGLGDTAMYLCATSRDQGGYTFGSGTRLTVV.

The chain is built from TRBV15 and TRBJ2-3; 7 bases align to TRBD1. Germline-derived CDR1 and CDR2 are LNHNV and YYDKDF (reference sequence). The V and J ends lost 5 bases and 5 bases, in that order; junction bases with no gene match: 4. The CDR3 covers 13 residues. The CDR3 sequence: CATSVNRGDTQYF. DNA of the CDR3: TGTGCCACCAGCGTCAACAGGGGAGATACGCAGTATTTT.

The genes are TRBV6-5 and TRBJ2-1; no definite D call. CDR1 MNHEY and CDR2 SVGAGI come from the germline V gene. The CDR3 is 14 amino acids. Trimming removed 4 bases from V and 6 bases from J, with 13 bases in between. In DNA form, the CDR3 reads TGTGCCAGCAGTTCGCACGGCGGATTCAATGAGCAGTTCTTC. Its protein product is CASSSHGGFNEQFF.